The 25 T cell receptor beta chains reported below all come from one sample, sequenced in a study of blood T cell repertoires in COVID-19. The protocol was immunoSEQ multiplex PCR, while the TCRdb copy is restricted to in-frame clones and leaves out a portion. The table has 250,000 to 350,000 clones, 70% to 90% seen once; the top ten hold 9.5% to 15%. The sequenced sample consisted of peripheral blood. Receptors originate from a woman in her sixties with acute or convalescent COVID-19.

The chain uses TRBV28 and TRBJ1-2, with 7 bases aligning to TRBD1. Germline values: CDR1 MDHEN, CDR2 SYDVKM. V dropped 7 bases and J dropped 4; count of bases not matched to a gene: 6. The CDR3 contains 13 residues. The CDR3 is CASIDREVYGYTF. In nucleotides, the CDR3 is TGTGCCAGCATTGACAGGGAGGTCTATGGCTACACCTTC.

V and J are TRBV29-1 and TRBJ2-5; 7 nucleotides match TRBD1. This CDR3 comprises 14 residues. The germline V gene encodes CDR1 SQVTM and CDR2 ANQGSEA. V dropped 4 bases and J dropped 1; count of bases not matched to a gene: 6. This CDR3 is CSVGDSGLQETQYF. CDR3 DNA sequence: TGCAGCGTTGGGGACAGCGGACTCCAAGAGACCCAGTACTTC.

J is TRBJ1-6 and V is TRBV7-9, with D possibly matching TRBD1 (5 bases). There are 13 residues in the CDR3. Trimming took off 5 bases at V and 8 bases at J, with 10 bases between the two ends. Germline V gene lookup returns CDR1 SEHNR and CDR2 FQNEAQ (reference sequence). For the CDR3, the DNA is TGTGCCAGCAGCCACAGGACGGATTCACCCCTCCACTTT. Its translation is CASSHRTDSPLHF.

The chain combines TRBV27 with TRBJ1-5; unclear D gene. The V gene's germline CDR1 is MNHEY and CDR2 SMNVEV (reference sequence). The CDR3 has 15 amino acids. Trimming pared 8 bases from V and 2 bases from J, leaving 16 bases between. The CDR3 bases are TGTGCCAGCCAGTCTCGGGGTAATGGCAATCAGCCCCAGCATTTT. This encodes CASQSRGNGNQPQHF.

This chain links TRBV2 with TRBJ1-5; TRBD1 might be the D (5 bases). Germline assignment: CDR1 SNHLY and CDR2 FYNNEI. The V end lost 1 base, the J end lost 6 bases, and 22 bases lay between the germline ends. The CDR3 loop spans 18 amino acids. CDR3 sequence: CASSEGGGAPPGSQPQHF. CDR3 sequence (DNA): TGTGCCAGCAGTGAAGGGGGAGGGGCCCCTCCCGGATCTCAGCCCCAGCATTTT.

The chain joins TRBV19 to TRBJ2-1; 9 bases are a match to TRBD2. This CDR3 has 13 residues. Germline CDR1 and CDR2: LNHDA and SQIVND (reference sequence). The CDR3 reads CASGLAGWRSQFF. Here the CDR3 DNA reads TGTGCTTCCGGGCTAGCGGGATGGCGTTCACAGTTCTTC.

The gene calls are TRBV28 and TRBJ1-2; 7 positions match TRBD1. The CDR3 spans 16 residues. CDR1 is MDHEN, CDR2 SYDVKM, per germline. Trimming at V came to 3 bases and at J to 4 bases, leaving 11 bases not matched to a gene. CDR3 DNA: TGTGCCAGCAGTTTCCACCCGCCGGGACAGCTCTATGGCTACACCTTC. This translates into CASSFHPPGQLYGYTF.

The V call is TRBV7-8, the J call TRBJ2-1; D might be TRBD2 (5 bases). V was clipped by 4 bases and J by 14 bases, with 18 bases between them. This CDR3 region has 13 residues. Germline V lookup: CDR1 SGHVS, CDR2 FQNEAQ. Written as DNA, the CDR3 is TGTGCCAGCAGCTCCCGGACTGGCCGAGAAGAGTTCTTC. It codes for CASSSRTGREEFF.

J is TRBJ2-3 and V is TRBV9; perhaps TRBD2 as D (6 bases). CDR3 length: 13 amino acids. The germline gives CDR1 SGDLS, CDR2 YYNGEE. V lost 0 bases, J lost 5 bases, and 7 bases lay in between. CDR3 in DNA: TGTGCCAGCAGCGTAGCGGAGGGAGATACGCAGTATTTT. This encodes CASSVAEGDTQYF.

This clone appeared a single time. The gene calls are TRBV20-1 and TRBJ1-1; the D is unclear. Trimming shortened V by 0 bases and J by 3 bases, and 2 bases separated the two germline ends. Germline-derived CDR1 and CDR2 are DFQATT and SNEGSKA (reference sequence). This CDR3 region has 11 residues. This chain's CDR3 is CSARDYTEAFF. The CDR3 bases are TGCAGTGCTAGAGACTACACTGAAGCTTTCTTT.

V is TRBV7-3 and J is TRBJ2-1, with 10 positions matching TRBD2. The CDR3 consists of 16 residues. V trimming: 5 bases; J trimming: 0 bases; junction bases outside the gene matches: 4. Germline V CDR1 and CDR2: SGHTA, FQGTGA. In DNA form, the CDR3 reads TGTGCCAGCAGCCCACTAGCGGGAAGCTCCTACAATGAGCAGTTCTTC. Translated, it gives CASSPLAGSSYNEQFF. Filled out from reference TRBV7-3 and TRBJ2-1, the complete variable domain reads GAGVSQTPSNKVTEKGKYVELRCDPISGHTALYWYRQSLGQGPEFLIYFQGTGAADDSGLPNDRFFAVRPEGSVSTLKIQRTERGDSAVYLCASSPLAGSSYNEQFFGPGTRLTVL.

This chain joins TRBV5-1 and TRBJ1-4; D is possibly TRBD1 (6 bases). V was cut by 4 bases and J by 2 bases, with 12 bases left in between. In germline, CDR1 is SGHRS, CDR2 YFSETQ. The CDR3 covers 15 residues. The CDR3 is CASSPGGATNEKLFF. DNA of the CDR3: TGCGCCAGCAGCCCCGGGGGGGCTACTAATGAAAAACTGTTTTTT.

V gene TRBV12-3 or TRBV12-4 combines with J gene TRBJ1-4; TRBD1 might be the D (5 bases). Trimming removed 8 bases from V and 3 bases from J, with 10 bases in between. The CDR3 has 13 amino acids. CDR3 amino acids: CASGGTSNEKLFF. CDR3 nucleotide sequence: TGTGCCAGCGGAGGGACGTCTAATGAAAAACTGTTTTTT.

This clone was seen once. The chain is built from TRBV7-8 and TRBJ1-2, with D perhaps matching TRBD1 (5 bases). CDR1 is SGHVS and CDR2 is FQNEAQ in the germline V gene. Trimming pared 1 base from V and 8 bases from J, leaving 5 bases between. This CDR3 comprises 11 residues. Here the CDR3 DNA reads TGTGCCAGCAGCTTAGGGGGCGGCTACACCTTC. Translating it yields CASSLGGGYTF. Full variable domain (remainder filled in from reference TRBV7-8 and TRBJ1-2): GAGVSQSPRYKVAKRGQDVALRCDPISGHVSLFWYQQALGQGPEFLTYFQNEAQLDKSGLPSDRFFAERPEGSVSTLKIQRTQQEDSAVYLCASSLGGGYTFGSGTRLTVV.

The CDR3 coding sequence is TGTGCCAGCAGCTTAGGGCAGGCTAGCACAGATACGCAGTATTTT. The encoded protein is CASSLGQASTDTQYF. The chain couples TRBV11-3 to TRBJ2-3, with D unclear. In germline, CDR1 is SGHNT, CDR2 YENEEA. Trimming left V 1 base short and J 0 bases short, with 8 bases between. The CDR3 sequence is 15 residues long.

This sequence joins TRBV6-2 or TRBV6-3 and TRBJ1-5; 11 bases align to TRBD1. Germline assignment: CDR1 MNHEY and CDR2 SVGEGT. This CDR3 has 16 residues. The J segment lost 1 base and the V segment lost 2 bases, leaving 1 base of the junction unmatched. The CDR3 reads CASSYGTGGSNQPQHF. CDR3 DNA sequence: TGTGCCAGCAGTTACGGGACAGGGGGGAGCAATCAGCCCCAGCATTTT.

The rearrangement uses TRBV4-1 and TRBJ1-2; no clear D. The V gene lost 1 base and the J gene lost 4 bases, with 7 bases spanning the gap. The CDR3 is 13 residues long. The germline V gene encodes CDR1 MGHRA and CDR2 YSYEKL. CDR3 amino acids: CASSQVGAYGYTF. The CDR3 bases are TGCGCCAGCAGCCAAGTGGGCGCCTATGGCTACACCTTC.

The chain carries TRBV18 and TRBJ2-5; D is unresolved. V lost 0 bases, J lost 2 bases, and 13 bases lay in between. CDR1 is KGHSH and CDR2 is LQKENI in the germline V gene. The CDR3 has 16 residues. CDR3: CASSPPGSGWQETQYF. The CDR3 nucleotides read TGTGCCAGCTCACCACCTGGGTCAGGTTGGCAAGAGACCCAGTACTTC.

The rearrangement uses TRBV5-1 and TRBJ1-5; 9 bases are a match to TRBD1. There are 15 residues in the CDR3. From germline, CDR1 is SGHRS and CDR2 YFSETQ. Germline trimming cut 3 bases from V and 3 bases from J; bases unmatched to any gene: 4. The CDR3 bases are TGCGCCAGCAGCTCCGGGGACAGGGACAATCAGCCCCAGCATTTT. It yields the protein CASSSGDRDNQPQHF.

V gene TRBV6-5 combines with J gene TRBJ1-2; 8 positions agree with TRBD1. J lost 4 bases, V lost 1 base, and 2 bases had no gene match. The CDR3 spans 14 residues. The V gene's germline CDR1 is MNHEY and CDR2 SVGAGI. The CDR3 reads CASSYFQGAYGYTF. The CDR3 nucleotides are TGTGCCAGCAGTTACTTTCAGGGGGCCTATGGCTACACCTTC.

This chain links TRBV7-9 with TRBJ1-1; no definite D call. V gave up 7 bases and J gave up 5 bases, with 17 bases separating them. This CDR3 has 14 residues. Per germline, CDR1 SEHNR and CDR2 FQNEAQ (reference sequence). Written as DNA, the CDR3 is TGTGCCAGCACCCCAAACGGAGGGTGGACTGAAGCTTTCTTT. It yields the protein CASTPNGGWTEAFF.

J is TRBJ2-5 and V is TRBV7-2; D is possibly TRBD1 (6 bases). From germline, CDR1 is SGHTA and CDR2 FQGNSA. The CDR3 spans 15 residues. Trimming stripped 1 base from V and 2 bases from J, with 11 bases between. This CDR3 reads CASSLDGGGQETQYF. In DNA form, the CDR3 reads TGTGCCAGCAGCTTAGATGGGGGCGGGCAAGAGACCCAGTACTTC.

CDR3 sequence: CASWSGLVADTQYF. For the CDR3, the DNA is TGTGCCAGCTGGAGCGGGCTGGTCGCAGATACGCAGTATTTT. The rearrangement joins TRBV25-1 to TRBJ2-3; D might be TRBD2 (6 bases). The CDR3 covers 14 residues. The V end lost 8 bases, the J end lost 4 bases, and 16 bases lay between the germline ends. Germline V gene sequence: CDR1 MGHDK, CDR2 SYGVNS.

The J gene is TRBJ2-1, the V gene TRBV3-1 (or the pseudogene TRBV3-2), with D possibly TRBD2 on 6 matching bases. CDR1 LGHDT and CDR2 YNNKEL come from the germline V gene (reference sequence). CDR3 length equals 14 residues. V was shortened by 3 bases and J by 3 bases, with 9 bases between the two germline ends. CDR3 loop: CASSQGLGYNEQFF. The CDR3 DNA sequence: TGTGCCAGCAGCCAGGGACTGGGCTACAATGAGCAGTTCTTC.

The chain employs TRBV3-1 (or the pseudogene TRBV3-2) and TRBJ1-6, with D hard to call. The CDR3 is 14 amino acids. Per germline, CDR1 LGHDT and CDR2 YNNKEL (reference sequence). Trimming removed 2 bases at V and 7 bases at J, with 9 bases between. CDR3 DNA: TGTGCCAGCAGCCAACGAATGAGCAATTCACCCCTCCACTTT. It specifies CASSQRMSNSPLHF.